This TCR beta chain is drawn from a study of T-cell reconstitution after alpha-beta-depleted transplantation in children. V lost 3 bases, J lost 7 bases, and 13 bases lay in between. Germline values: CDR1 SEHNR, CDR2 FQNEAQ (reference sequence). This CDR3 region has 14 residues. Unique molecular identifiers were used in preparing the TCRbeta library. MiXCR, run by TCRdb on the PCR reads, gives a single entry per CDR3 protein. This sample yields some 520,000 distinct CDR3 sequences, of which around a third are seen a single time; around 2.3% belongs to the top ten. Material: PBMCs from the stem cell graft donor, obtained from the stem cell graft. This sequence was found in a human donor who donated a stem cell graft to a child with aplastic anemia. The J gene is TRBJ2-1, the V gene TRBV7-9; D is unclear. The CDR3 loop reads CASSFPVGRNEQFF. DNA for the CDR3: TGTGCCAGCAGCTTCCCCGTCGGGCGGAATGAGCAGTTCTTC.